Listed below are T cell receptor beta chains from one sample, sequenced in a study of T cells after yellow fever vaccination. TCRdb analysed the 5' RACE reads with MiXCR anew, one entry per CDR3 protein. The sample lists roughly 500,000 distinct CDR3 sequences, approximately 21% occurring once. The specimen was PBMCs, collected 15 days after the yellow fever booster vaccination. The receptor set was obtained from a man under 40 who received the YFV17D yellow fever vaccine. Each CDR3 is given with its conserved first and last residue. D genes are given only for firm matches. A clone size is listed for some rows: how often the clone was seen (once, few, many), or a class if it is expanded.

V	size	D	J	CDR3	DNA
TRBV7-2	NA	NA	TRBJ1-6	CASKRPNYNSPLHF	TGTGCCAGCAAACGGCCAAACTATAATTCACCCCTCCACTTT
TRBV29-1	NA	TRBD2	TRBJ2-7	CSAISGGYEQYF	TGCAGCGCTATATCGGGAGGGTACGAGCAGTACTTC
TRBV20-1	few	NA	TRBJ2-7	CSPSYEQYF	TGCAGTCCATCCTACGAGCAGTACTTC
TRBV7-3	few	NA	TRBJ1-1	CASRESGMNTEAFF	TGTGCCAGCCGGGAATCGGGGATGAACACTGAAGCTTTCTTT
TRBV28	once	TRBD2	TRBJ2-2	CASSLPRLAGATGELFF	TGTGCCAGCAGTTTACCCAGACTAGCGGGAGCGACCGGGGAGCTGTTTTTT
TRBV24-1	few	TRBD2	TRBJ2-1	CATSRTSGYNEQFF	TGTGCCACCAGTAGGACTAGCGGTTACAATGAGCAGTTCTTC
TRBV5-1	few	NA	TRBJ1-2	CASSSGEAGTKRNYGYTF	TGCGCCAGCAGCTCGGGCGAGGCCGGGACAAAGCGAAATTATGGCTACACCTTC
TRBV29-1	NA	NA	TRBJ2-7	CSVGGPRYEQYF	TGCAGCGTTGGAGGCCCTCGCTACGAGCAGTACTTC
TRBV19	few	TRBD1	TRBJ2-2	CASTPQGATGELFF	TGTGCCAGTACCCCACAGGGGGCCACCGGGGAGCTGTTTTTT
TRBV5-6	few	NA	TRBJ2-3	CASSLSWTDTDTQYF	TGTGCCAGCAGCTTGTCGTGGACGGACACAGATACGCAGTATTTT
TRBV6-1	NA	TRBD2	TRBJ2-1	CASRLTSGTHNEQFF	TGTGCCAGCAGGCTGACTAGCGGGACCCACAATGAGCAGTTCTTC
TRBV12-3/TRBV12-4	NA	NA	TRBJ2-3	CASSRSRGHSDTQYF	TGTGCCAGCAGCCGCTCGAGGGGCCATTCAGATACGCAGTATTTT
TRBV7-2	few	TRBD2	TRBJ2-2	CASSFAGAQVNTGELFF	TGTGCCAGCAGCTTCGCGGGAGCACAGGTGAACACCGGGGAGCTGTTTTTT
TRBV10-3	NA	NA	TRBJ1-1	CAIIAGRDGNTEAFF	TGTGCCATCATCGCCGGACGCGACGGGAACACTGAAGCTTTCTTT
TRBV5-1	few	TRBD2	TRBJ2-3	CASGPLADLDTQYF	TGCGCCAGCGGGCCACTAGCGGATTTGGATACGCAGTATTTT
TRBV30	NA	NA	TRBJ2-7	CAGLVFGQGFYEQYF	TGTGCCGGGCTCGTTTTCGGGCAGGGGTTTTACGAGCAGTACTTC
TRBV4-2	few	NA	TRBJ1-2	CASSQGASENYGYTF	TGTGCCAGCAGCCAAGGAGCTTCAGAGAACTATGGCTACACCTTC
TRBV3-1	few	TRBD1	TRBJ2-4	CASSPRTGGSLAKNIQYF	TGTGCCAGCAGCCCCCGGACAGGGGGCTCACTAGCCAAAAACATTCAGTACTTC
TRBV6-2/TRBV6-3	many	TRBD2	TRBJ2-7	CASTLAGVYEQYF	TGTGCCAGCACCCTAGCGGGAGTCTACGAGCAGTACTTC
TRBV28	few	TRBD2	TRBJ2-1	CASSSLAGVHEQFF	TGTGCCAGCAGTTCCCTAGCGGGAGTCCATGAGCAGTTCTTC
TRBV6-5	few	NA	TRBJ1-1	CASSYRALNTEAFF	TGTGCCAGCAGTTACAGGGCTTTGAACACTGAAGCTTTCTTT
TRBV18	few	NA	TRBJ2-7	CASSPNNEQYF	TGTGCCAGCTCACCGAATAACGAGCAGTACTTC
TRBV25-1	few	NA	TRBJ2-7	CASSEWQGVMEQYF	TGTGCCAGCAGTGAATGGCAGGGCGTAATGGAGCAGTACTTC
TRBV6-1	few	NA	TRBJ2-1	CASREYIGPPHNEQFF	TGTGCCAGCAGGGAGTATATCGGGCCCCCGCACAATGAGCAGTTCTTC
TRBV20-1	NA	TRBD2	TRBJ2-7	CSATPLADSYEQYF	TGCAGTGCTACCCCCCTAGCGGACTCCTACGAGCAGTACTTC
TRBV7-6	NA	TRBD1	TRBJ1-1	CAVGTGATEAFF	TGTGCCGTCGGGACAGGGGCCACTGAAGCTTTCTTT
TRBV4-3	few	NA	TRBJ2-2	CASSQVVRNTGELFF	TGCGCCAGCAGCCAAGTAGTGCGGAACACCGGGGAGCTGTTTTTT
TRBV7-8	few	NA	TRBJ1-3	CASSRNSGNTIYF	TGTGCCAGCAGCCGGAACTCGGGAAACACCATATATTTT
TRBV5-5	NA	TRBD2	TRBJ2-7	CASSWAASGRAGEQYF	TGTGCCAGCAGCTGGGCGGCTAGCGGGAGGGCCGGTGAGCAGTACTTC
TRBV25-1	few	TRBD1	TRBJ2-1	CASSHRDRAFNEQFF	TGTGCCAGCAGCCACCGGGACAGGGCCTTTAATGAGCAGTTCTTC
TRBV7-2	few	TRBD2	TRBJ2-5	CASSREVQETQYF	TGTGCCAGCAGCCGGGAGGTCCAAGAGACCCAGTACTTC
TRBV3-1	NA	NA	TRBJ1-6	CASSQHSTGRKTLHF	TGTGCCAGCAGCCAACATTCAACAGGGAGAAAGACCCTCCACTTT
TRBV7-2	NA	TRBD2	TRBJ2-3	CAIGTSGGWYTDTQYF	TGTGCCATCGGAACATCGGGGGGATGGTACACAGATACGCAGTATTTT
TRBV6-2/TRBV6-3	few	NA	TRBJ2-3	CACRNGKSTDTQYF	TGTGCCTGCCGGAACGGGAAGAGCACAGATACGCAGTATTTT
TRBV3-1	few	TRBD2	TRBJ2-7	CASSQRLRTSGSFEQYF	TGTGCCAGCAGCCAACGGCTGCGGACTAGCGGGAGTTTCGAGCAGTACTTC
TRBV20-1	few	NA	TRBJ2-7	CSAREVQAAVGFSYEQYF	TGCAGTGCTAGAGAGGTTCAGGCGGCGGTAGGTTTTTCCTACGAGCAGTACTTC
TRBV25-1	NA	NA	TRBJ2-2	CASSEWVSGELFF	TGTGCCAGCAGTGAATGGGTATCCGGGGAGCTGTTTTTT
TRBV6-5	few	NA	TRBJ1-2	CASSYSTGVGGYTF	TGTGCCAGCAGTTACTCTACGGGGGTAGGGGGCTACACCTTC